This T cell receptor beta chain was found in a study of CD8+ T cells in alopecia areata. As for treatment: oral pan-JAK inhibitor, 5-10 mg twice daily. As regards this clone: Antigen unknown.

Whole-study results and caveats: Persistence in scalp and blood during tofacitinib was observed for many expanded lesional clones.

Extracted from the samples, RNA was reverse transcribed into cDNA to serve as the sequencing template. Sequencing used immunoSEQ multiplex PCR; TCRdb keeps in-frame clones, though not all of them. The sample gives about 200,000 clones, under 80% of which show up once; 1.3% is in the top ten. Trimming took 2 bases from V and 9 from J; bases not matched to a gene: 5. This CDR3 is 14 amino acids long. The V gene's germline CDR1 is GTSNPN and CDR2 SVGIG (reference sequence). The rearrangement joins TRBV30 to TRBJ2-1; TRBD2 matches at 12 bases. The source material was CD4+ T cells sorted from blood, sampled around week 50, from a patient treated with tofacitinib. The source of this sequence is a human donor with alopecia areata. The CDR3 loop is CAWSTGLAGSEQFF. CDR3 coding DNA: TGTGCCTGGAGTACTGGACTAGCGGGGAGTGAGCAGTTCTTC. Filled out from reference TRBV30 and TRBJ2-1, the complete variable domain reads SQTIHQWPATLVQPVGSPLSLECTVEGTSNPNLYWYRQAAGRGLQLLFYSVGIGQISSEVPQNLSASRPQDRQFILSSKKLLLSDSGFYLCAWSTGLAGSEQFFGPGTRLTVL.